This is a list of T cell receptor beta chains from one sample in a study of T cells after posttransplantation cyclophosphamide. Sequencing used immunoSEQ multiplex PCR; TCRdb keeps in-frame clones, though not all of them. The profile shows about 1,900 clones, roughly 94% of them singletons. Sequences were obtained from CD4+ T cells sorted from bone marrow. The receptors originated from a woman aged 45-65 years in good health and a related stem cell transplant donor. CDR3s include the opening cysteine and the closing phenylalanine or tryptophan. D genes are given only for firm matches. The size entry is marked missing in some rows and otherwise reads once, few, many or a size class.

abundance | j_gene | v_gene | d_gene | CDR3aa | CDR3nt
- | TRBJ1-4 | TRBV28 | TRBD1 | CASVLQGAAEKLFF | TGTGCCAGCGTCCTACAGGGGGCGGCTGAAAAACTGTTTTTT
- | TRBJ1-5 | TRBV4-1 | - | CASSQVSQGNRQPQHF | TGCGCCAGCAGCCAAGTCTCTCAGGGTAATCGGCAGCCCCAGCATTTT
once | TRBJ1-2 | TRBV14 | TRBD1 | CASSPYRDSGYTF | TGTGCCAGCAGCCCCTACAGGGACAGTGGCTACACCTTC
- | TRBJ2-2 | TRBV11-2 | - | CASSFVLNTGELFF | TGTGCCAGCAGCTTCGTGCTAAACACCGGGGAGCTGTTTTTT
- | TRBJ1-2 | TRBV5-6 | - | CASSLIRREGYGYTF | TGTGCCAGCAGCTTGATTCGCAGGGAGGGATACGGCTACACCTTC
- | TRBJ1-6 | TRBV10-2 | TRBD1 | CASRAGQDHNSPLHF | TGCGCCAGCAGGGCGGGACAGGACCATAATTCACCCCTCCACTTT
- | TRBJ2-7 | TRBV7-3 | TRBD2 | CASSSTGASGSEQYF | TGTGCCAGCAGCTCAACGGGAGCTAGCGGGAGTGAGCAGTACTTC
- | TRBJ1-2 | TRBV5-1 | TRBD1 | CASSGGTGDGYTF | TGCGCCAGCAGCGGGGGGACAGGGGATGGCTACACCTTC
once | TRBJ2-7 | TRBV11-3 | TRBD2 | CASSSGGSSYEQYF | TGTGCCAGCAGCTCCGGGGGGAGTTCCTACGAGCAGTACTTC
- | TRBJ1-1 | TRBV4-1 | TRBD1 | CASSQDRTGALLEAFF | TGCGCCAGCAGCCAAGATAGGACAGGGGCCCTTCTTGAAGCTTTCTTT
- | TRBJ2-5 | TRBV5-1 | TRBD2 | CASSSASGGREETQYF | TGCGCCAGCAGCTCAGCTAGCGGGGGGAGAGAAGAGACCCAGTACTTC
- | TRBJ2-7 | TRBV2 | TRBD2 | CASRMETSGDPYEQYF | TGTGCCAGCAGGATGGAGACTAGCGGGGATCCCTACGAGCAGTACTTC
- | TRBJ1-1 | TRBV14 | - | CASSRRPGPTEAFF | TGTGCCAGCAGCCGCCGACCAGGGCCCACTGAAGCTTTCTTT
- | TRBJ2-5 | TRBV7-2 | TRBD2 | CASSVTSATTQETQYF | TGTGCCAGCAGCGTTACTAGCGCAACAACTCAAGAGACCCAGTACTTC
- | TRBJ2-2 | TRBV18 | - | CAAKGANTGELFF | TGTGCCGCGAAGGGGGCGAACACCGGGGAGCTGTTTTTT
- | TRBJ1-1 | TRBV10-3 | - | CAISKDIQNTEAFF | TGTGCCATCAGTAAGGACATACAGAACACTGAAGCTTTCTTT
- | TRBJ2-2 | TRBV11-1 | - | CASSERSGSHKNTGELFF | TGTGCCAGCAGCGAACGGTCAGGGTCCCACAAGAACACCGGGGAGCTGTTTTTT
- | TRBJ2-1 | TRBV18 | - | CASSPYLPGTGIDNEQFF | TGTGCCAGCTCACCATACCTCCCGGGGACTGGGATAGACAATGAGCAGTTCTTC
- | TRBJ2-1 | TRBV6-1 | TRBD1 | CASILPGQGGNEQFF | TGTGCCAGCATCCTACCGGGACAGGGTGGCAATGAGCAGTTCTTC
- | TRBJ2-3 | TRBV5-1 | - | CASSLQGMSTDTQYF | TGCGCCAGCAGCTTGCAGGGGATGTCGACAGATACGCAGTATTTT
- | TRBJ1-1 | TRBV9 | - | CASSYGGGTEAFF | TGTGCCAGCAGCTACGGCGGGGGAACTGAAGCTTTCTTT
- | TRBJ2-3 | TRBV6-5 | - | CASSSSGEWSTDTQYF | TGTGCCAGCAGTTCATCGGGGGAGTGGAGCACAGATACGCAGTATTTT
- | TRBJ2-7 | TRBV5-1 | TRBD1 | CASSLAIGTDTYEQYF | TGCGCCAGCAGCTTGGCCATAGGGACAGACACCTACGAGCAGTACTTC
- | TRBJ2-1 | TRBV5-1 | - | CASSLSSQSRGNEQFF | TGCGCCAGCAGCTTGTCGTCCCAAAGTAGAGGCAATGAGCAGTTCTTC
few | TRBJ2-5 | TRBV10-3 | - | CASSRGREGETQYF | TGTGCCTCGTCGAGGGGGAGGGAGGGAGAGACCCAGTACTTC